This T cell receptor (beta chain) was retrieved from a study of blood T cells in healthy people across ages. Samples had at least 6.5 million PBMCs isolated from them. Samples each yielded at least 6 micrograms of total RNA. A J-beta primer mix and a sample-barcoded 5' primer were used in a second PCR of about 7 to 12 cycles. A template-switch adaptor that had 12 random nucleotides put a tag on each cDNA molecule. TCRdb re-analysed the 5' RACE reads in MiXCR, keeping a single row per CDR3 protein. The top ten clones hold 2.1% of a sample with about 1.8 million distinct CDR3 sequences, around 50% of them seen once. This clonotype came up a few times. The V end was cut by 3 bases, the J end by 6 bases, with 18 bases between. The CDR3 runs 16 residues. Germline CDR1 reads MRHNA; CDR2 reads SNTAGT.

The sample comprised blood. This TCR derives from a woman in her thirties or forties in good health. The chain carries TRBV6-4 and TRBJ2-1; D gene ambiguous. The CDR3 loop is CASSDTPQKRGNEQFF. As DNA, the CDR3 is TGTGCCAGCAGTGATACCCCACAGAAGCGAGGCAATGAGCAGTTCTTC.